These T cell receptor beta chains were read from a single sample in a study of T cell responses to AZD1222 COVID-19 vaccine. This table comes from immunoSEQ multiplex PCR, and its TCRdb copy is limited to in-frame clones, with some not included. Of approximately 100,000 clones in the sample, roughly 92% were seen once. The sequenced sample was peripheral blood, obtained on day 0 of AZD1222 vaccination. The source is an adult in good health. Each CDR3 is given with its conserved first and last residue.

j_gene | v_gene | CDR3aa
TRBJ2-7 | TRBV14 | CASSHAREQYF
TRBJ1-6 | TRBV7-9 | CASSSGWGQSNSPLHF
TRBJ1-3 | TRBV7-8 | CASSSSWGFGNTIYF
TRBJ2-1 | TRBV11-2 | CASSAGLAGVLNEQFF
TRBJ1-4 | TRBV19 | CASSVRHLGGEKLFF
TRBJ2-1 | TRBV7-9 | CASSRGVARSYNEQFF
TRBJ1-1 | TRBV29-1 | CSVISTREGAFF
TRBJ1-5 | TRBV19 | CASSIKVIGQPQHF
TRBJ1-3 | TRBV9 | CASSPLPSSGNTIYF
TRBJ2-7 | TRBV7-2 | CASSLNGAPTNEQYF
TRBJ1-2 | TRBV6-5 | CASSSRDTSYGYTF
TRBJ2-7 | TRBV5-4 | CASSFLGSSYEQYF
TRBJ1-2 | TRBV9 | CASSVDPPGGLLEGGYTF
TRBJ1-4 | TRBV7-9 | CASEGRDEKLFF
TRBJ1-4 | TRBV6-1 | CASSESGGGGNEKLFF
TRBJ2-7 | TRBV11-2 | CASSLDARTTSYEQYF
TRBJ2-7 | TRBV5-1 | CASSLFTGLDEQYF
TRBJ1-2 | TRBV9 | CASSVAGIRFDGYTF
TRBJ2-5 | TRBV21-1 | CASSKGRLAEETQYF
TRBJ1-4 | TRBV5-1 | CASSLPTGGANEKLFF
TRBJ1-6 | TRBV9 | CASSGTHNSPLHF
TRBJ1-4 | TRBV30 | CAWGPGGQDEKLFF
TRBJ1-6 | TRBV9 | CASSVDPGGSYNSPLHF
TRBJ2-5 | TRBV29-1 | CSVKNPDARAQYF
TRBJ1-6 | TRBV6-2/TRBV6-3 | CASRPPPSTGFNSPLHF
TRBJ2-1 | TRBV3-1/TRBV3-2 | CASSQDPGGLGGNEQFF
TRBJ1-5 | TRBV15 | CATSSIGQGLMSNQPQHF
TRBJ1-2 | TRBV12-3/TRBV12-4 | CASSFSYGYTF
TRBJ2-3 | TRBV12-3/TRBV12-4 | CASSFITDTQYF
TRBJ1-2 | TRBV6-2/TRBV6-3 | CASSDQGRYGYTF
TRBJ1-2 | TRBV9 | CASSGAAQTYGYTF
TRBJ1-2 | TRBV6-5 | CASSYSQGGGYTF
TRBJ2-5 | TRBV29-1 | CSARGAAVHTQYF
TRBJ1-5 | TRBV7-3 | CASSSPMGEYSNQPQHF
TRBJ1-3 | TRBV7-2 | CASREGPGAGNTIYF
TRBJ2-7 | TRBV7-2 | CASSLEAGGVYEQYF
TRBJ1-2 | TRBV20-1 | CSARTGYGYTF
TRBJ1-4 | TRBV18 | CASSPQSPNEKLFF
TRBJ1-6 | TRBV19 | CASSMEQGANYSPLHF
TRBJ2-7 | TRBV27 | CASSLRGLVYEQYF
TRBJ1-2 | TRBV19 | CASSRESTTNYGYTF
TRBJ2-7 | TRBV5-6 | CASSRHYEQYF
TRBJ1-2 | TRBV19 | CASSPGSTGRYGYTF
TRBJ1-6 | TRBV27 | CASTPQGENSPLHF
TRBJ2-3 | TRBV12-5 | CASGLVGGADTQYF
TRBJ2-3 | TRBV6-2/TRBV6-3 | CASSYLQGRGTDTQYF
TRBJ1-5 | TRBV2 | CASSVESNQPQHF
TRBJ1-5 | TRBV19 | CASTRQTNQPQHF
TRBJ1-6 | TRBV19 | CASSTGGNSPLHF
TRBJ2-7 | TRBV27 | CASSLSGVTYYEQYF
TRBJ1-1 | TRBV7-9 | CASSPGDRDTEAFF
TRBJ2-1 | TRBV6-2/TRBV6-3 | CASSPSYNIEQFF